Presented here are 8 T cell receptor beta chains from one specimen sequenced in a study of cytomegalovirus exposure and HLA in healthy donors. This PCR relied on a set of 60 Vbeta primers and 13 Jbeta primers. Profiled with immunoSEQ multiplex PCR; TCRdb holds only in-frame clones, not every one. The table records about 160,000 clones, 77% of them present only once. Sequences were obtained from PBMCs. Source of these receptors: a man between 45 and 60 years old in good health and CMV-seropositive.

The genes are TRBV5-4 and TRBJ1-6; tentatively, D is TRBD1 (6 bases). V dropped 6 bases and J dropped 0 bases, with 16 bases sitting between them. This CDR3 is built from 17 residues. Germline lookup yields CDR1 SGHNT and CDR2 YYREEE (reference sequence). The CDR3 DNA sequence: TGTGCCAGCACCCCGGACAGACTGTACTCCTATAATTCACCCCTCCACTTT. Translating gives CASTPDRLYSYNSPLHF.

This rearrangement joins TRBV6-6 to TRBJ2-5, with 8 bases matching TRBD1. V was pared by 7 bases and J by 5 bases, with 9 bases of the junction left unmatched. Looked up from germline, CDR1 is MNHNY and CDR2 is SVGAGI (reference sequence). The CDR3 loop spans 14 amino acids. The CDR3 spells CASNPTGAGETQYF. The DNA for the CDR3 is TGTGCCAGCAATCCGACAGGGGCAGGGGAGACCCAGTACTTC.

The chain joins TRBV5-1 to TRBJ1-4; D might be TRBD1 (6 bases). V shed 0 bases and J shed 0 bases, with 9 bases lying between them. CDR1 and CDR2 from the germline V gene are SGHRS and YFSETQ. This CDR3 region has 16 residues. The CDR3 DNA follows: TGCGCCAGCAGCTTGGTAAACAGGGCAACTAATGAAAAACTGTTTTTT. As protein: CASSLVNRATNEKLFF.

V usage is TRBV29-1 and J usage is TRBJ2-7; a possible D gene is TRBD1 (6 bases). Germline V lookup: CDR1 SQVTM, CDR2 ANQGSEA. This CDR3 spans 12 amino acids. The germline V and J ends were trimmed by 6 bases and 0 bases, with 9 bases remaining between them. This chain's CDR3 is CSVGQPSYEQYF. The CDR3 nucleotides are TGCAGCGTAGGACAGCCCTCCTACGAGCAGTACTTC.

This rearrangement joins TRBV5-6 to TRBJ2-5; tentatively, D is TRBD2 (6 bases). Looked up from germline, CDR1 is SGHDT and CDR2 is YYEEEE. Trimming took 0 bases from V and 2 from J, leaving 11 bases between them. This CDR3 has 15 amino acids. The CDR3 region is CASSLVKDYQETQYF. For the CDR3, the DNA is TGTGCCAGCAGCTTGGTTAAGGACTATCAAGAGACCCAGTACTTC.

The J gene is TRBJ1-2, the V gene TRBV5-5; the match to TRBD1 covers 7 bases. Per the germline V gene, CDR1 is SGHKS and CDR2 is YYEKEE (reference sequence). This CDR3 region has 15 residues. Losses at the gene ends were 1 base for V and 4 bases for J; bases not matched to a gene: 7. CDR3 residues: CASSLYEGASYGYTF. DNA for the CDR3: TGTGCCAGCAGCTTGTATGAGGGGGCCTCCTATGGCTACACCTTC.

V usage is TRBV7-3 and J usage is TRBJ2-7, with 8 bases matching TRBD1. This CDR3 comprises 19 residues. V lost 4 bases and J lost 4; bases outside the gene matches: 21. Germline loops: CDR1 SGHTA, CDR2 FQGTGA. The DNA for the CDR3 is TGTGCCAGCAGCTCTCCAAAGGCCTCCCGGGACAGGCCAACGTACGAGCAGTACTTC. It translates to CASSSPKASRDRPTYEQYF.

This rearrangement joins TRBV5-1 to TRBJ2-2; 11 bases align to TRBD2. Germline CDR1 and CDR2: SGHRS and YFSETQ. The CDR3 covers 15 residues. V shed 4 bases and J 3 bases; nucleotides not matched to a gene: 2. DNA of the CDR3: TGCGCCAGCAGCGCGACTAGCGGGGACACCGGGGAGCTGTTTTTT. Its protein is CASSATSGDTGELFF.